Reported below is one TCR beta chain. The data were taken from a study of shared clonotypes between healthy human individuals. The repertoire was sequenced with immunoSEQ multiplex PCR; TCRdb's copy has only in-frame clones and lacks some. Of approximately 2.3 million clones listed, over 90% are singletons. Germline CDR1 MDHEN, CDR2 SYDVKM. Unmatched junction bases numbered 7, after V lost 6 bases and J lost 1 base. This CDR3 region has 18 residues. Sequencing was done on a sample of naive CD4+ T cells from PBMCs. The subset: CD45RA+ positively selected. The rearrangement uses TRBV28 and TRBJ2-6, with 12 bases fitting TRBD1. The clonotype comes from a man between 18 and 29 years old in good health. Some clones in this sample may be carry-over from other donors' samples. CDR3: CASSRDRGPRSGANVLTF. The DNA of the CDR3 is TGTGCCAGCAGCAGGGACAGGGGGCCCAGATCTGGGGCCAACGTCCTGACTTTC.